Sequencing of this TCR beta chain was carried out in a study of human T cells and chemical hapten exposure. Overall study results and limits: A positive correlation with patch test score was shown by PT1 expanded TCR counts.

This clonotype was detected many times. Its cognate antigen is unknown. Time point reported: pre-sensitization, week 0. The sample's treatment: therapeutic diphenylcyclopropenone sensitization with weekly scalp DPC. The study drew its donors from alopecia patients who were 18 to 70 years old and suitable for DPC. Individual cDNA molecules in this library carried unique molecular identifiers. As handled by the study authors: With a range of about 23,224 to 690,600, the median per sample was around 96,000 TCRs. TCRdb re-called the RACE reads with MiXCR, one entry per CDR3 protein. TCRdb assigned the V and J calls; the authors' analysis was not used. The profile shows more than 80,000 distinct CDR3 sequences, roughly 12% of them singletons. Germline CDR1 DFQATT, CDR2 SNEGSKA (reference sequence). The CDR3 loop spans 18 amino acids. Trimming cost V 0 bases and J 0 bases; bases outside gene matches: 11.

This clonotype was obtained from a woman in her 50s with alopecia areata. Some clones in this sample may be carry-over from other donors' samples. The gene calls are TRBV20-1 and TRBJ2-3; TRBD1 matches 8 bases. The sequences come from whole blood, collected in connection with sensitization to the hapten diphenylcyclopropenone (DPC). The CDR3 nucleotides read TGCAGTGCTAGAGATATTCAGGGGGCATGGGGTAGCACAGATACGCAGTATTTT. Encoded protein: CSARDIQGAWGSTDTQYF.